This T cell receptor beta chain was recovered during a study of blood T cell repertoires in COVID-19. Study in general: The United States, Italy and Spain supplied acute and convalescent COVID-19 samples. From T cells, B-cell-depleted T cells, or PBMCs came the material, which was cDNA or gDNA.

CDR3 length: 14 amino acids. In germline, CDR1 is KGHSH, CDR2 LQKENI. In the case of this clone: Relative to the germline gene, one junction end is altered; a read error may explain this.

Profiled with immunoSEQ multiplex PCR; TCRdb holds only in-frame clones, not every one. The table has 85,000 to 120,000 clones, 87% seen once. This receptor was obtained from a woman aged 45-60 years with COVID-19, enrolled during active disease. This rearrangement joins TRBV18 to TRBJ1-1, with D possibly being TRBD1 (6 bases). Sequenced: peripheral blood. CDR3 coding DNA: TGTGCCAGCTCGCCACAGGGAGGTCCCACTGAAGCTTTCTTT. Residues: CASSPQGGPTEAFF.